The source of this T cell receptor beta chain is a study of cytomegalovirus exposure and HLA in healthy donors. This PCR relied on a set of 60 Vbeta primers and 13 Jbeta primers. Assay used: immunoSEQ multiplex PCR; TCRdb lists only in-frame clones, some missing. This sample carries 280,000 or so clones, roughly 90% of them seen once, and the ten largest clones take roughly 2.3%. As regards this clone: Its antigen is not known. The sample has other DNA sequences that encode this CDR3 too.

The CDR3 length is 13 residues. Trimming left V 6 bases short and J 1 base short, with 9 bases between. Germline assignment: CDR1 KGHSH and CDR2 LQKENI. Study-wide results and limits: Being productive about 87% or about 30% of the time was typical of most TCR beta V segments in an earlier analysis. Later analysis identified a missense DCLRE1C variant that was linked to TCR beta V- and J-gene trimming. Later, an analysis found that common viral pathogens appeared to be linked with several of the most significant clusters.

The origin of this receptor is a woman between 18 and 30 years old in good health and CMV-seronegative. The sequenced sample was PBMCs. The genes are TRBV18 and TRBJ1-1, with TRBD1 as a possible D gene (5 bases). Here the CDR3 reads CASSGGRNTEAFF. The CDR3 nucleotides are TGTGCCAGCTCCGGGGGACGGAACACTGAAGCTTTCTTT.